The following is a T cell receptor beta chain sequence with its context. This sample is drawn from a study of shared clonotypes between healthy human individuals. The repertoire was sequenced with immunoSEQ multiplex PCR; TCRdb's copy has only in-frame clones and lacks some. Counted here are about 2.5 million clones, approximately 90% occurring once; the ten biggest clones make up around 0.4%. The origin of this receptor is a man in his late teens or twenties in good health. Some clones in this sample may be carry-over from other donors' samples. The specimen was naive CD4+ T cells from PBMCs. Subset given: CD45RA+ positively selected.

CDR3 region: CASSEALQAVYQETQYF. For the CDR3, the DNA is TGTGCCAGCAGTGAAGCGTTGCAAGCGGTGTACCAAGAGACCCAGTACTTC. The chain couples TRBV6-1 to TRBJ2-5, with D possibly TRBD2 on 5 matching bases. This CDR3 is 17 amino acids long. Germline V gene sequence: CDR1 MNHNS, CDR2 SASEGT. V gave up 0 bases and J gave up 0 bases, with 14 bases separating them.